A single sample is the source of the 15 T cell receptor beta chains below, sequenced in a study of blood T cell repertoires in COVID-19. The repertoire was sequenced with immunoSEQ multiplex PCR; TCRdb's copy has only in-frame clones and lacks some. This sample carries hundreds of thousands of clones, 80% to 90% of them seen once, and the ten largest clones take roughly 0.25%. The sequenced sample consisted of peripheral blood. These receptors all stem from a woman aged 18-35 years with acute or convalescent COVID-19.

The CDR3 region is CASSPGRDPSNQPQHF. CDR3 DNA sequence: TGTGCCAGCAGCCCGGGGCGGGATCCCTCCAATCAGCCCCAGCATTTT. The chain is built from TRBV7-9 and TRBJ1-5; possible D gene TRBD1, 5 bases. The germline V and J ends were trimmed by 5 bases and 3 bases, with 17 bases remaining between them. Germline lookup yields CDR1 SEHNR and CDR2 FQNEAQ (reference sequence). The CDR3 is made up of 16 amino acids.

This sequence joins TRBV7-3 and TRBJ2-7, with D maybe TRBD1 (7 bases). V was pared by 5 bases and J by 5 bases, with 16 bases between. Germline-derived CDR1 and CDR2 are SGHTA and FQGTGA. The CDR3 length is 14 residues. The CDR3 spells CASSALGGQNEQYF. The CDR3 coding sequence is TGTGCCAGCAGCGCCCTCGGGGGACAGAACGAGCAGTACTTC.

The chain is built from TRBV7-3 and TRBJ1-1, with 7 bases aligning to TRBD1. The trim removed 4 bases at V and 4 bases at J, leaving 6 bases unmatched. This CDR3 is 14 amino acids long. CDR1 SGHTA and CDR2 FQGTGA come from the germline V gene. This CDR3 is CASSSTGLGTEAFF. The CDR3, as DNA: TGTGCCAGCAGCTCGACAGGGTTAGGCACTGAAGCTTTCTTT.

The chain combines TRBV20-1 with TRBJ1-1; D possibly corresponds to TRBD1 (5 bases). The CDR3 spans 13 residues. Per germline, CDR1 DFQATT and CDR2 SNEGSKA (reference sequence). V shed 3 bases and J shed 3 bases, with 11 bases lying between them. CDR3 nucleotide sequence: TGCAGTGCTAGTTCGCGCAGGGACACTGAAGCTTTCTTT. Protein sequence: CSASSRRDTEAFF.

J is TRBJ1-1 and V is TRBV9; D is ambiguous. The CDR3 has 13 amino acids. V shed 0 bases and J shed 3 bases, with 6 bases lying between them. Germline assignment: CDR1 SGDLS and CDR2 YYNGEE. The CDR3 is CASSVAEDTEAFF. In DNA, the CDR3 is TGTGCCAGCAGCGTAGCTGAGGACACTGAAGCTTTCTTT.

This clone has just one count. As DNA, the CDR3 is TGTGCCAGCTCACCAAACGGACAGGTCTCGTTTGGCTACACCTTC. This sequence encodes CASSPNGQVSFGYTF. The J gene is TRBJ1-2, the V gene TRBV18, with 7 bases aligning to TRBD1. Germline CDR1 reads KGHSH; CDR2 reads LQKENI. This CDR3 comprises 15 residues. Trimming removed 2 bases from V and 7 bases from J; junction bases left unmatched: 10.

The chain couples TRBV5-1 to TRBJ1-1; a weak D match, TRBD1 (5 bases). The CDR3 sequence is 16 residues long. V lost 8 bases and J 3 bases, leaving 23 bases between the germline ends. CDR1 and CDR2 (germline): SGHRS, YFSETQ. CDR3 DNA sequence: TGCGCCAGAAGACCCCAAAAGGGGATGGTACACACTGAAGCTTTCTTT. This encodes CARRPQKGMVHTEAFF.

The J gene is TRBJ2-1, the V gene TRBV4-2; 9 bases map to TRBD2. Germline V lookup: CDR1 LGHNA, CDR2 YNFKEQ. The CDR3 is 17 residues long. V shed 0 bases, J shed 7 bases, and the junction held 10 bases outside the gene matches. The CDR3 region is CASSQDGAAGGWNEQFF. DNA of the CDR3: TGTGCCAGCAGCCAAGATGGGGCAGCGGGGGGTTGGAATGAGCAGTTCTTC.

The rearrangement links TRBV27 to TRBJ2-5; TRBD2 aligns across 7 bases. Germline CDR1 is MNHEY and CDR2 is SMNVEV (reference sequence). The CDR3 has 15 amino acids. Trimming removed 0 bases from V and 1 base from J; junction bases left unmatched: 2. CDR3 DNA sequence: TGTGCCAGCAGTTTATCACGGGGGGTCCAAGAGACCCAGTACTTC. Amino acids: CASSLSRGVQETQYF.

The chain combines TRBV24-1 with TRBJ2-2; TRBD2 aligns across 9 bases. J lost 0 bases, V lost 7 bases, and 5 bases had no gene match. The CDR3 is 16 residues long. The germline V gene encodes CDR1 KGHDR and CDR2 SFDVKD. CDR3 DNA sequence: TGTGCCACCAGCGAGCGGGGGGCCTCGAACACCGGGGAGCTGTTTTTT. Encoded protein: CATSERGASNTGELFF.

This clone was seen a handful of times. The rearrangement joins TRBV18 to TRBJ2-7, with TRBD1 matching over 9 bases. V trimming: 4 bases; J trimming: 3 bases; junction bases outside the gene matches: 16. This CDR3 contains 18 residues. The V gene's germline CDR1 is KGHSH and CDR2 LQKENI. The CDR3 reads CASSLIASNRGRVYEQYF. The DNA of the CDR3 is TGTGCCAGCTCACTCATCGCGTCTAACAGGGGGCGCGTCTACGAGCAGTACTTC.

The chain employs TRBV30 and TRBJ1-1, with a possible D match to TRBD1 (6 bases). CDR1 GTSNPN and CDR2 SVGIG come from the germline V gene (reference sequence). This CDR3 comprises 13 residues. Trimming took 2 bases from V and 5 from J, leaving 12 bases between them. CDR3: CAWSIGGWTEAFF. In DNA form, the CDR3 reads TGTGCCTGGAGTATAGGGGGATGGACTGAAGCTTTCTTT. Filled out from reference TRBV30 and TRBJ1-1, the complete variable domain reads SQTIHQWPATLVQPVGSPLSLECTVEGTSNPNLYWYRQAAGRGLQLLFYSVGIGQISSEVPQNLSASRPQDRQFILSSKKLLLSDSGFYLCAWSIGGWTEAFFGQGTRLTVV.

The chain couples TRBV27 to TRBJ2-3; 8 nucleotides match TRBD1. V trimming: 7 bases; J trimming: 0 bases; junction bases outside the gene matches: 6. Germline assignment: CDR1 MNHEY and CDR2 SMNVEV (reference sequence). The CDR3 extends over 15 amino acids. CDR3 coding DNA: TGTGCCAGCACCCGGACAGGGTACAGCACAGATACGCAGTATTTT. Translated: CASTRTGYSTDTQYF.

The chain links TRBV19 to TRBJ1-1; 8 bases map to TRBD1. The CDR3 consists of 14 residues. Germline lookup yields CDR1 LNHDA and CDR2 SQIVND (reference sequence). V gave up 2 bases and J gave up 4 bases; unmatched junction bases: 3. CDR3 DNA sequence: TGTGCCAGTAGTATAAATACAGGGGGCACTGAAGCTTTCTTT. Encoded protein: CASSINTGGTEAFF.

CDR3 amino acids: CASSEGQVNQPQHF. As DNA, the CDR3 is TGTGCCAGCAGTGAGGGACAGGTCAATCAGCCCCAGCATTTT. The J gene is TRBJ1-5, the V gene TRBV2; 8 nucleotides match TRBD1. In germline, CDR1 is SNHLY, CDR2 FYNNEI. The V gene end was trimmed by 3 bases and the J gene end by 3 bases; junction bases not matched to a gene: 1. The CDR3 contains 14 residues.